The rows below give T cell receptor beta chains drawn from one sample of a study of neurological immune-mediated disorders. One entry per CDR3 protein results from TCRdb running MiXCR on the 5' RACE reads. The sample carries some 87,000 distinct CDR3 sequences, 5.8% recorded once. Specimen: PBMCs. These receptors were taken from a woman aged 55-69 years with multiple sclerosis. The CDR3 runs from the conserved cysteine through the conserved F or W. D genes are given only for firm matches. Some rows have no size entry. The others give once, few or many, or a class for an expanded clone.

j_call v_call d_call clone_size cdr3_nt cdr3_aa
TRBJ2-2 TRBV7-6 - - TGTGCCAGCAGCTTAGGGGCCGACATTACCGGGGAGCTGTTTTTT CASSLGADITGELFF
TRBJ2-7 TRBV28 TRBD1 many TGTGCCAGCAAGCCCGGGACAGGGGTCTCCTACGAGCAGTACTTC CASKPGTGVSYEQYF
TRBJ1-5 TRBV3-1 - many TGTGCCAGCAGCCATCCCGTTTTCATGGGGCAGCCCCAGCATTTT CASSHPVFMGQPQHF
TRBJ1-2 TRBV7-9 - many TGTGCCAGCAGCTCCAGGGAAACCTCCTATGGCTACACCTTC CASSSRETSYGYTF
TRBJ2-5 TRBV20-1 TRBD2 - TGCAGTGCTAGAGTGGCTAGCGGGGGGCAAGAGACCCAGTACTTC CSARVASGGQETQYF
TRBJ2-4 TRBV7-9 TRBD1 many TGTGCCAGCAGCACGACAGGGGCGGACCCTTTAACCAAAAACATTCAGTACTTC CASSTTGADPLTKNIQYF
TRBJ1-1 TRBV6-5 - many TGTGCCAGCAGTTACTCGAAGCGTGTCGGGGAGGGAGCTTTCTTT CASSYSKRVGEGAFF
TRBJ1-1 TRBV10-3 - few TGTGCCATCAGTGAGGTCGGGAGCTTGAACACTGAAGCTTTCTTT CAISEVGSLNTEAFF
TRBJ1-1 TRBV20-1 TRBD1 many TGCAGTGCTAGAGGTCCCGGACAGGGGGAAGCTTTCTTT CSARGPGQGEAFF
TRBJ1-5 TRBV19 - few TGTGCCAGTAGCCTCGCCCCCGTCCAAGGTTTTCTAAGCAATCAGCCCCAGCATTTT CASSLAPVQGFLSNQPQHF
TRBJ2-1 TRBV5-1 - many TGCGCCAGCAGCTGGGGACTCGACCTCAATGAGCAGTTCTTC CASSWGLDLNEQFF
TRBJ2-6 TRBV7-6 - many TGTGCCAGCAGCTCCACTGGGGGTTCTGGGGCCAACGTCCTGACTTTC CASSSTGGSGANVLTF
TRBJ2-1 TRBV5-6 TRBD2 many TGTGCCAGCAGCTTGAATTTGGGACTAGTCCTTTATGAGCAGTTCTTC CASSLNLGLVLYEQFF
TRBJ2-3 TRBV6-2/TRBV6-3 TRBD1 many TGTGCCAGCAGACGCTTCCGGGACAGGGCGTCGGCAGATACGCAGTATTTT CASRRFRDRASADTQYF
TRBJ2-3 TRBV7-2 - many TGTGCCAGCAGCTTAGGAGGAGGGGGGGCGCTCAGCACAGATACGCAGTATTTT CASSLGGGGALSTDTQYF
TRBJ2-4 TRBV7-2 - - TGTGCCAGCAGCATAGGCGGGACAGTCAAAAACATTCAGTACTTC CASSIGGTVKNIQYF